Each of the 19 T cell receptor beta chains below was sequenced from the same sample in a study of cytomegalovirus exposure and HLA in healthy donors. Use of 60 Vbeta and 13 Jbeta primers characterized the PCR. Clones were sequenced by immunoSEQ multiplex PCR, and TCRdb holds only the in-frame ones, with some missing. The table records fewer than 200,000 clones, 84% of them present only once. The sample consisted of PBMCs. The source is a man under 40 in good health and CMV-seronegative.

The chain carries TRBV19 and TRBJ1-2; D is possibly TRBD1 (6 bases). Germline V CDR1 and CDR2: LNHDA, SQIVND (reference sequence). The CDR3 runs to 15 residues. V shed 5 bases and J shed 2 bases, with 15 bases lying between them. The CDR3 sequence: CASSSRSGENYGYTF. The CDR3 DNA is TGTGCCAGTAGTTCACGTTCAGGGGAGAACTATGGCTACACCTTC. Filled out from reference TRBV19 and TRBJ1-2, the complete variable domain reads DGGITQSPKYLFRKEGQNVTLSCEQNLNHDAMYWYRQDPGQGLRLIYYSQIVNDFQKGDIAEGYSVSREKKESFPLTVTSAQKNPTAFYLCASSSRSGENYGYTFGSGTRLTVV.

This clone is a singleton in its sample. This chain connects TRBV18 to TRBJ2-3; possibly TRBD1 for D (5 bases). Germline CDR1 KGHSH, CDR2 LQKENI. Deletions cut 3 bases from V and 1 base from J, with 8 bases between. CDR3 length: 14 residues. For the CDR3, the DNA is TGTGCCAGCTCACCGGAGACAGGCACAGATACGCAGTATTTT. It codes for CASSPETGTDTQYF.

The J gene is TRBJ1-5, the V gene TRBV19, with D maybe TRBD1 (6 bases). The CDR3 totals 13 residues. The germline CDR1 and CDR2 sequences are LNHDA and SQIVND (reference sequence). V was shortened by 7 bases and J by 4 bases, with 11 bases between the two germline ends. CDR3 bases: TGTGCCAGTAAGGGGGATCGAAATCAGCCCCAGCATTTT. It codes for CASKGDRNQPQHF.

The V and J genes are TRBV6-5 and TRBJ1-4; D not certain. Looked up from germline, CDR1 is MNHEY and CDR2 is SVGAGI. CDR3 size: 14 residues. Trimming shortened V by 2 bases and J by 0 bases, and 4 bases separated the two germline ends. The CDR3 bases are TGTGCCAGCAGTTACGGCACAACTAATGAAAAACTGTTTTTT. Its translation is CASSYGTTNEKLFF.

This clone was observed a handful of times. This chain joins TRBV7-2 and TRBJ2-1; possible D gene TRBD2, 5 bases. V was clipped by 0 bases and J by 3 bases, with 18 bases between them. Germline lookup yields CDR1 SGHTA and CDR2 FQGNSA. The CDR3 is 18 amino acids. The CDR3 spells CASSLALIGRGYYNEQFF. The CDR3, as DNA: TGTGCCAGCAGCTTAGCGCTTATAGGCCGGGGATACTACAATGAGCAGTTCTTC.

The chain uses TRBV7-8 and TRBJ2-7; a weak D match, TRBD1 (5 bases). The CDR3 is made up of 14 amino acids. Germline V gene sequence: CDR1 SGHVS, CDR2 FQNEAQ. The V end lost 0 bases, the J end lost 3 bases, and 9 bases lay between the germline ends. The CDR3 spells CASSLAGRVYEQYF. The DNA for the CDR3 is TGTGCCAGCAGCTTAGCCGGCAGGGTCTACGAGCAGTACTTC.

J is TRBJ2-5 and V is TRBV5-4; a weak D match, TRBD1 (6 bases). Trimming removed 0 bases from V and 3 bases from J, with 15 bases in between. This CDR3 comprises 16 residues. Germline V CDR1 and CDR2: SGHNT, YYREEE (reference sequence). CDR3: CASSLEQGFLKETQYF. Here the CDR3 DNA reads TGTGCCAGCAGCTTGGAACAGGGCTTCCTGAAAGAGACCCAGTACTTC.

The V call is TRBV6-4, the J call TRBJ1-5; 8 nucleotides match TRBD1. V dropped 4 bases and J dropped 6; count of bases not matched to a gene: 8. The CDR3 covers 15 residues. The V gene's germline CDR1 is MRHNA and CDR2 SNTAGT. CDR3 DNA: TGTGCCAGCAGTGTTTGGACAGGGTTGGGTCAGCCCCAGCATTTT. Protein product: CASSVWTGLGQPQHF.

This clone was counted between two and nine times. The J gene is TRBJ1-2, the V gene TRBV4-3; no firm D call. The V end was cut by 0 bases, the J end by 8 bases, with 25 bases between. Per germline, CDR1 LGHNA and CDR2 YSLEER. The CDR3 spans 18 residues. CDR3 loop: CASSQDRGALDVHRGYTF. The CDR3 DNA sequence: TGCGCCAGCAGCCAAGATAGAGGAGCCTTAGACGTTCATAGAGGCTACACCTTC.

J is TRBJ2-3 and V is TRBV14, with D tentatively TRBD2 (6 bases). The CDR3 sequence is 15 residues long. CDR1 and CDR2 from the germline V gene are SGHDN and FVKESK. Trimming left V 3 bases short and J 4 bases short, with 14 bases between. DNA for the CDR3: TGTGCCAGCAGCCAGGAGGGTTTTTGGGCAGATACGCAGTATTTT. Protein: CASSQEGFWADTQYF. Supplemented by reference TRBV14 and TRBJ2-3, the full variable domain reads EAGVTQFPSHSVIEKGQTVTLRCDPISGHDNLYWYRRVMGKEIKFLLHFVKESKQDESGMPNNRFLAERTGGTYSTLKVQPAELEDSGVYFCASSQEGFWADTQYFGPGTRLTVL.

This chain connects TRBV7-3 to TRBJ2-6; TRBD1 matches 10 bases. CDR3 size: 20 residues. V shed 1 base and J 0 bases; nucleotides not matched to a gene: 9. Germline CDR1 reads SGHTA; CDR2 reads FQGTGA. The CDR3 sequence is CASSLNWGGQGSSGANVLTF. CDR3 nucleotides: TGTGCCAGCAGCTTAAATTGGGGGGGACAGGGGTCCTCTGGGGCCAACGTCCTGACTTTC.

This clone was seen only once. The CDR3 loop is CASSRGEQFF. CDR3 bases: TGTGCCAGCAGTCGCGGTGAGCAGTTCTTC. The V call is TRBV2, the J call TRBJ2-1; D is unresolved. V lost 5 bases, J lost 9 bases, and 5 bases lay in between. The length of the CDR3 is 10 residues. CDR1 and CDR2 from the germline V gene are SNHLY and FYNNEI.

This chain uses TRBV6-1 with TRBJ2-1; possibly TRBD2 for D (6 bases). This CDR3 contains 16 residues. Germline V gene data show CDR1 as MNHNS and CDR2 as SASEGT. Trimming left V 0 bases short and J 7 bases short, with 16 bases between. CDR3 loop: CASSEAGGWSWNEQFF. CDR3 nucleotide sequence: TGTGCCAGCAGTGAAGCGGGGGGATGGTCCTGGAATGAGCAGTTCTTC.

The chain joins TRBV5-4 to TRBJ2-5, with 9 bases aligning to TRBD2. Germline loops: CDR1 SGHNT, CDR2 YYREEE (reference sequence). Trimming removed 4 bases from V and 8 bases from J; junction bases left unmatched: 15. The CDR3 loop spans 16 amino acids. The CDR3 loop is CASSGEAGGRVGTQYF. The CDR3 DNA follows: TGTGCCAGCAGCGGAGAGGCTGGCGGGAGGGTGGGAACCCAGTACTTC.

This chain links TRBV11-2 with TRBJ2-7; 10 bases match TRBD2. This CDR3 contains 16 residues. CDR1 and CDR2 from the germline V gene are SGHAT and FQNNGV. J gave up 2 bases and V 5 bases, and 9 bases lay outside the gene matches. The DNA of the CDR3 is TGTGCCAGCAGCCCCCGGGGGAGCGGGAGGGCCTACGAGCAGTACTTC. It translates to CASSPRGSGRAYEQYF.

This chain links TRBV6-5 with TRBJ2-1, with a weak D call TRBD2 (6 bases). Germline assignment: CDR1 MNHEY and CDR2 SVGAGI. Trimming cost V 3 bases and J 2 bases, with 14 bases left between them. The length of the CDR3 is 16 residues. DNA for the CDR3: TGTGCCAGCAGTTATACGGGAGTCTCCACCTACAATGAGCAGTTCTTC. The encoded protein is CASSYTGVSTYNEQFF.

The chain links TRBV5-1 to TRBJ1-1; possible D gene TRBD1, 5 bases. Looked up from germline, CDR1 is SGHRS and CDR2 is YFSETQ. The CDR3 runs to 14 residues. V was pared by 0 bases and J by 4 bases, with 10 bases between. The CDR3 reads CASSLAGQVTEAFF. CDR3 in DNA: TGCGCCAGCAGCTTGGCAGGGCAGGTCACTGAAGCTTTCTTT.

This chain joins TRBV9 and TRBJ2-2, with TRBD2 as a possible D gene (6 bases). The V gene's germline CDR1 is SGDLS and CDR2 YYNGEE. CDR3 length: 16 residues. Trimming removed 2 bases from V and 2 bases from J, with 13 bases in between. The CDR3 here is CASSVGQRVNTGELFF. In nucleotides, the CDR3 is TGTGCCAGCAGCGTGGGGCAGCGGGTCAACACCGGGGAGCTGTTTTTT.

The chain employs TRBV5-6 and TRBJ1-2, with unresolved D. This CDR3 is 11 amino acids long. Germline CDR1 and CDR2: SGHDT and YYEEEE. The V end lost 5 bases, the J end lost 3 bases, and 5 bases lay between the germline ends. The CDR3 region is CASRSYYGYTF. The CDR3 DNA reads TGTGCCAGCAGGTCCTACTATGGCTACACCTTC. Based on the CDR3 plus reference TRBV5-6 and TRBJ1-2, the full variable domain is DAGVTQSPTHLIKTRGQQVTLRCSPKSGHDTVSWYQQALGQGPQFIFQYYEEEERQRGNFPDRFSGHQFPNYSSELNVNALLLGDSALYLCASRSYYGYTFGSGTRLTVV.